Listed below are T cell receptor beta chains from one sample, sequenced in a study of T cell changes during pregnancy in multiple sclerosis. Sequenced by immunoSEQ multiplex PCR; TCRdb stores in-frame clones only, minus some. This sample has 30,000 to 35,000 clones, with around 90% found just once. The sample in question was CD4+ T cells from peripheral blood mononuclear cells, obtained in the third trimester of pregnancy. Every receptor here comes from a female donor in good health, enrolled as a control in a pregnancy study. Both conserved end residues are part of each CDR3. Fields, in order: J gene, D gene, V gene, clone size, CDR3 DNA, CDR3 protein. The D gene is left open where the match is weak. The size entry is marked missing in some rows and otherwise reads once, few, many or a size class.

>TRBJ1-3|TRBD1|TRBV5-4|-
TGTGCCAGCAGCGGGGGACAGAGCTCTGGAAACACCATATATTTT
CASSGGQSSGNTIYF
>TRBJ2-5|TRBD2|TRBV7-9|-
TGTGCCAGCAGCTTCAGGCTACCTAGCGGGCAAGAGACCCAGTACTTC
CASSFRLPSGQETQYF
>TRBJ1-5|-|TRBV19|-
TGTGCCATTGAAACCGGCAGGAATCAGCCCCAGCATTTT
CAIETGRNQPQHF
>TRBJ2-3|-|TRBV7-2|-
TGTGCCAGCAGGTCCAATGCGGATACGCAGTATTTT
CASRSNADTQYF
>TRBJ1-1|TRBD1|TRBV10-3|-
TGTGCCATCAGTGAGTCTACGGACAGGGTGGCTTTCTTT
CAISESTDRVAFF
>TRBJ1-2|-|TRBV21-1|-
TGTGCCAGCCACCAGGGGCCGCTCCCTAACTATGGCTACACCTTC
CASHQGPLPNYGYTF
>TRBJ2-5|TRBD2|TRBV10-3|-
TGTGCCATCAGTCCGGGACTAGGGAAGACCCAGTACTTC
CAISPGLGKTQYF
>TRBJ2-2|-|TRBV5-1|-
TGCGCCAGCAGCTTGTTGCAGGGCGGCACCGGGGAGCTGTTTTTT
CASSLLQGGTGELFF
>TRBJ2-3|TRBD1|TRBV4-1|once
TGCGCCAGCAGCCGGCCCCCCGGACAGGGAAACACAGATACGCAGTATTTT
CASSRPPGQGNTDTQYF
>TRBJ2-7|-|TRBV29-1|-
TGCAGCGCCGTGACAGGGAGGTACGAGCAGTACTTC
CSAVTGRYEQYF
>TRBJ2-7|TRBD1|TRBV7-2|-
TGTGCCAGCAGCTTAGCGTGGGCAGGGGGTGGCGAGCAGTACTTC
CASSLAWAGGGEQYF
>TRBJ1-1|TRBD1|TRBV5-6|-
TGTGCCAGCAGCTTCGGGACAGGCCTTGAGATTGAAGCTTTCTTT
CASSFGTGLEIEAFF
>TRBJ1-3|TRBD1|TRBV5-8|-
TGTGCCAGCAGCAGGACCCAGGGGGCATCAGGAAACACCATATATTTT
CASSRTQGASGNTIYF
>TRBJ2-3|TRBD2|TRBV10-3|-
TGTGCCATCAGTGAGTCCCAGCGGGGGTTCACAGATACGCAGTATTTT
CAISESQRGFTDTQYF
>TRBJ2-3|-|TRBV9|-
TGTGCCAGCAGCGTAGCGGGTTTCACAGATACGCAGTATTTT
CASSVAGFTDTQYF
>TRBJ1-3|-|TRBV5-8|once
TGTGCCAGCAGCTTGGGAGTCAGGGTCTCGGGAAACACCATATATTTT
CASSLGVRVSGNTIYF
>TRBJ1-2|-|TRBV27|-
TGTGCCAGCAGCTTAGACAGGTCGTTTGGGGGCTACACCTTC
CASSLDRSFGGYTF
>TRBJ1-2|-|TRBV9|-
TGTGCCAGCAGCGTAGGTGGAGGGGATCCCGTCGGCTACACCTTC
CASSVGGGDPVGYTF
>TRBJ2-7|-|TRBV6-5|-
TGTGCCAGCAGCTCTTCGTCGGTGGAGAGGAACGAGCAGTACTTC
CASSSSSVERNEQYF
>TRBJ2-7|-|TRBV10-3|-
TGTGCCATCAGTGCCCAGGGCTTCCCCTACGAGCAGTACTTC
CAISAQGFPYEQYF
>TRBJ1-1|-|TRBV18|-
TGTGCCAGCTCACCACAGACTGGGGCCATGAACACTGAAGCTTTCTTT
CASSPQTGAMNTEAFF
>TRBJ2-1|TRBD1|TRBV18|-
TGTGCCAGCTCACCACCGTTGTCGGCAGGGGGAAACAATGAGCAGTTCTTC
CASSPPLSAGGNNEQFF